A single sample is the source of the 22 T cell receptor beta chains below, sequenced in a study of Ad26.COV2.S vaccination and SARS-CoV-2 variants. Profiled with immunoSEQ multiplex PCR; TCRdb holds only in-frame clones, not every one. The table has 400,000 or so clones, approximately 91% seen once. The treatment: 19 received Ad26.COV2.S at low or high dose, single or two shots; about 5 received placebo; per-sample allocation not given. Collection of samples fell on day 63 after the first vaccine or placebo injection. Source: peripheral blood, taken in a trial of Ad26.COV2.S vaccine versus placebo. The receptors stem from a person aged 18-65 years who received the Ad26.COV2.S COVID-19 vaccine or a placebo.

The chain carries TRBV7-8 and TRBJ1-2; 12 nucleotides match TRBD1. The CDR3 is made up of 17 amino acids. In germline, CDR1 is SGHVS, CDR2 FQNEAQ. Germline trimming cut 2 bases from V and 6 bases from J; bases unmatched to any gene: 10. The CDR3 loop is CASSLTRDRGRLNGYTF. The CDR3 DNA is TGTGCCAGCAGCTTAACCCGGGACAGGGGGCGCCTGAATGGCTACACCTTC.

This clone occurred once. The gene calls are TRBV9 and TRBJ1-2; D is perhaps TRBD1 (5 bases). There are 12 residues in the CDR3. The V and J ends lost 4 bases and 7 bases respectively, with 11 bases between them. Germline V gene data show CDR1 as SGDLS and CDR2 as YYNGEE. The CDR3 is CASSTDGGGYTF. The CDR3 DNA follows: TGTGCCAGCAGCACCGATGGGGGTGGCTACACCTTC.

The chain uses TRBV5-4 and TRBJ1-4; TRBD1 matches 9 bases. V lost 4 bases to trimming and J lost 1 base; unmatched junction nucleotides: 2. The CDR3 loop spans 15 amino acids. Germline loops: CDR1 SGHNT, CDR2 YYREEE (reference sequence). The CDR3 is CASSMDRGTNEKLFF. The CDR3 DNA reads TGTGCCAGCAGCATGGACAGGGGAACTAATGAAAAACTGTTTTTT.

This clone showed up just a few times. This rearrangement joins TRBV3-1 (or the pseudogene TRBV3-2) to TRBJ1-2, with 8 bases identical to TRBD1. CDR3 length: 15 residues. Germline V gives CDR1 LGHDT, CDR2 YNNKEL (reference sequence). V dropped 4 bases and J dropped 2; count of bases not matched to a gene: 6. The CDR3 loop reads CASSPNRGDNYGYTF. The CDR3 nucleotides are TGTGCCAGCAGCCCTAACAGGGGGGACAACTATGGCTACACCTTC.

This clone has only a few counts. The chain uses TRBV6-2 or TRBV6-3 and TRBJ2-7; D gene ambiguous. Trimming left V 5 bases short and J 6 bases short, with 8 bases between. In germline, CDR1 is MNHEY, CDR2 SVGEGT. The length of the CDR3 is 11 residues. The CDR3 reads CASSTLAEQYF. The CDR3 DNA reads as TGTGCCAGCAGTACCCTCGCCGAGCAGTACTTC.

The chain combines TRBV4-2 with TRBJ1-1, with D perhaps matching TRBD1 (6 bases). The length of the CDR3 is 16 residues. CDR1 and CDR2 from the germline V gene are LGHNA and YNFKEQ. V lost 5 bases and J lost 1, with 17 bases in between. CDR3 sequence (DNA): TGTGCCAGCAGCTATCCCGTGGGGGGCGGGAACACTGAAGCTTTCTTT. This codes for CASSYPVGGGNTEAFF.

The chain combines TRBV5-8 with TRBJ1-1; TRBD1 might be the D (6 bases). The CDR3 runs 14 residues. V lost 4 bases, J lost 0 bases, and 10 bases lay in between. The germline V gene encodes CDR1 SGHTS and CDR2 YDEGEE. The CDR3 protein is CASSTWDMNTEAFF. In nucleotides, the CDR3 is TGTGCCAGCAGCACCTGGGACATGAACACTGAAGCTTTCTTT.

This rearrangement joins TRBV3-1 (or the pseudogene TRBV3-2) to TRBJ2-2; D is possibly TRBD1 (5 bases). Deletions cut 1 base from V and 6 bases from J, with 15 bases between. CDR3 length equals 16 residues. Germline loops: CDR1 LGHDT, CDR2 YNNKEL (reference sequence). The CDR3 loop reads CASSQVVLKGAGELFF. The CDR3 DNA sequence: TGTGCCAGCAGCCAAGTGGTTCTGAAAGGGGCCGGGGAGCTGTTTTTT.

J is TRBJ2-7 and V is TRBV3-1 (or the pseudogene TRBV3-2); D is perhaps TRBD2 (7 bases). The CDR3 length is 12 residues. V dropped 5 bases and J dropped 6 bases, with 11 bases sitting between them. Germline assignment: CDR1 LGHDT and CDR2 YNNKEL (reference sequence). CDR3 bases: TGTGCCAGCAGCGGGGGGGCCGGCGAGCAGTACTTC. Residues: CASSGGAGEQYF.

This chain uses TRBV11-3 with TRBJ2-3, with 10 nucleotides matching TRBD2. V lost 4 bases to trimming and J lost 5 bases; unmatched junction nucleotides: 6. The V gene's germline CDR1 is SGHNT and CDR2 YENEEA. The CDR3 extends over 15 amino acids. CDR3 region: CASSSASGGGDTQYF. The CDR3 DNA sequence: TGTGCCAGCAGCTCGGCTAGCGGGGGAGGAGATACGCAGTATTTT.

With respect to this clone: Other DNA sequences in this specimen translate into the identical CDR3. The CDR3 spells CASSIEGRQPQHF. The CDR3, as DNA: TGTGCCAGTAGTATAGAGGGGAGGCAGCCCCAGCATTTT. This chain connects TRBV19 to TRBJ1-5, with D hard to call. In germline, CDR1 is LNHDA, CDR2 SQIVND (reference sequence). V was trimmed by 0 bases and J by 7 bases, leaving 7 bases between them. CDR3 length: 13 residues.

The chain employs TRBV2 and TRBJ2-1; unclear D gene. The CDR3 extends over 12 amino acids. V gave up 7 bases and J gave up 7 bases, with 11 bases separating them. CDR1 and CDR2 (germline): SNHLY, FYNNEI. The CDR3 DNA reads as TGTGCCAGCAAGCCGGATTCGAATGAGCAGTTCTTC. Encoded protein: CASKPDSNEQFF.

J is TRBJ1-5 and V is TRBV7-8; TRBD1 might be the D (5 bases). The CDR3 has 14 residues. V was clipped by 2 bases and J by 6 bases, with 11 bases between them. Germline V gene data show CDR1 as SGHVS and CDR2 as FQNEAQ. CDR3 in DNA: TGTGCCAGCAGCTTAATCGGGGGAACTCAGCCCCAGCATTTT. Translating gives CASSLIGGTQPQHF.

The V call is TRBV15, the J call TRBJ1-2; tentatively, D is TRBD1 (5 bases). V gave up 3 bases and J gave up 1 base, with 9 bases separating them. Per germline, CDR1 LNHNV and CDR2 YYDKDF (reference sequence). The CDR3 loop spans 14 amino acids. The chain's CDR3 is CATSSPGHNYGYTF. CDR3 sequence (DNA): TGTGCCACCAGCAGCCCCGGACATAACTATGGCTACACCTTC.

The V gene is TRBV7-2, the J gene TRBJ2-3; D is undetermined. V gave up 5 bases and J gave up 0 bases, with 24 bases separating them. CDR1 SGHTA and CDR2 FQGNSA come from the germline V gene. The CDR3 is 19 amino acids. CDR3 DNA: TGTGCCAGCAGCCGCAGAGGCGGATCTGGGTACCCTAGCACAGATACGCAGTATTTT. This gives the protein CASSRRGGSGYPSTDTQYF.

The CDR3 region is CASSEKGPMIYEQYF. The DNA of the CDR3 is TGTGCCAGCAGTGAAAAGGGACCGATGATCTACGAGCAGTACTTC. The V and J genes are TRBV6-1 and TRBJ2-7; D possibly matches TRBD1 or TRBD2 (5 bases each). Trimming removed 2 bases at V and 3 bases at J, with 14 bases between. The CDR3 has 15 residues. Germline CDR1 and CDR2: MNHNS and SASEGT.

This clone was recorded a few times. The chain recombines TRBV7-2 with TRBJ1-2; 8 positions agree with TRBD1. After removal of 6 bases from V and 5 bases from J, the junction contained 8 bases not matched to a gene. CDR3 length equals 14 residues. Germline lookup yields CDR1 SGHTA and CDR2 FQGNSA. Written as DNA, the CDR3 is TGTGCCAGCAGACCCGGACAGGGAGGATATGGCTACACCTTC. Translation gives CASRPGQGGYGYTF. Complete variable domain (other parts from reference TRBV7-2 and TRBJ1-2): GAGVSQSPSNKVTEKGKDVELRCDPISGHTALYWYRQSLGQGLEFLIYFQGNSAPDKSGLPSDRFSAERTGGSVSTLTIQRTQQEDSAVYLCASRPGQGGYGYTFGSGTRLTVV.

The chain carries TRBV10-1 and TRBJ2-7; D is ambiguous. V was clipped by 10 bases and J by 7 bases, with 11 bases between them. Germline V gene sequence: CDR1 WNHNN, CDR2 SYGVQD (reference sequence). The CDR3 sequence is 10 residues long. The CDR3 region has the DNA TGCGCCACCCCGTCGTGGGAGCAGTACTTC. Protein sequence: CATPSWEQYF.

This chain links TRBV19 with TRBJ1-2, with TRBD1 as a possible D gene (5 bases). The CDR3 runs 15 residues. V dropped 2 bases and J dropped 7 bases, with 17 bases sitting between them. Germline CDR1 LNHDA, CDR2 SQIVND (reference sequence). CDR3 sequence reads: CASSISEKGSGGYTF. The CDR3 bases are TGTGCCAGTAGTATAAGCGAGAAGGGGTCCGGTGGCTACACCTTC.

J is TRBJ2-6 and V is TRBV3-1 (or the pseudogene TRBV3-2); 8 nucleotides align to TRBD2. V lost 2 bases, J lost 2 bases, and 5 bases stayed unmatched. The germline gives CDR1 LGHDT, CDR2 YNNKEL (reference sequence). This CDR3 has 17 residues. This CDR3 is CASSQPGRGAGANVLTF. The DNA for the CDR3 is TGTGCCAGCAGCCAACCCGGGAGGGGAGCTGGGGCCAACGTCCTGACTTTC.

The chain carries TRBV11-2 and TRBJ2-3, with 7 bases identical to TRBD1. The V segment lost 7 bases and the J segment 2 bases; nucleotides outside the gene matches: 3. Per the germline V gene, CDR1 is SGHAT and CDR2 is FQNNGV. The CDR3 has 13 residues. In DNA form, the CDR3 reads TGTGCCAGCAAGACAGGGCACACAGATACGCAGTATTTT. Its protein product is CASKTGHTDTQYF.

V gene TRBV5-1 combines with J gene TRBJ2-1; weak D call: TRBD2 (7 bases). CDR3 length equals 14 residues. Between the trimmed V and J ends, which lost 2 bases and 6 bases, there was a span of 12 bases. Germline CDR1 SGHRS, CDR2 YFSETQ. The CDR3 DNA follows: TGCGCCAGCAGCTTCGGGGGGCAGAGCAATGAGCAGTTCTTC. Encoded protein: CASSFGGQSNEQFF.